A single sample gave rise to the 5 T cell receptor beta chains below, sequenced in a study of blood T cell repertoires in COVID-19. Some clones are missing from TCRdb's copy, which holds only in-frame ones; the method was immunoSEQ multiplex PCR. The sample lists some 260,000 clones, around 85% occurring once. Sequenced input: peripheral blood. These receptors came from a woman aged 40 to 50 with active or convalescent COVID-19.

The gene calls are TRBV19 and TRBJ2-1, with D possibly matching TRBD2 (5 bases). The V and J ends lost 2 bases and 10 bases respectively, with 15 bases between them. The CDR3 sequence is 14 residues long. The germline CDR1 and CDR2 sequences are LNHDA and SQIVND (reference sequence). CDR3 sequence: CASSIWGDFNEQFF. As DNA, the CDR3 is TGTGCCAGTAGTATATGGGGAGACTTTAACGAGCAGTTCTTC.

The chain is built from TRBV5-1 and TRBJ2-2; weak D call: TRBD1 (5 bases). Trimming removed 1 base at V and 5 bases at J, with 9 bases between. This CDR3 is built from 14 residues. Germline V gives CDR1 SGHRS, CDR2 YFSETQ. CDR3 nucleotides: TGCGCCAGCAGCTTGAGACAGAGGACCGGGGAGCTGTTTTTT. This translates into CASSLRQRTGELFF.

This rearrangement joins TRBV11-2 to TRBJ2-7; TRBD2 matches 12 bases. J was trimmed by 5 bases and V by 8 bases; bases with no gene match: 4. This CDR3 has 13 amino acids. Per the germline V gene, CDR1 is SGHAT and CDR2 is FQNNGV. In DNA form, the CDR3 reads TGTGCCAGCGCGGGACTAGCGGGCCACGAGCAGTACTTC. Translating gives CASAGLAGHEQYF.

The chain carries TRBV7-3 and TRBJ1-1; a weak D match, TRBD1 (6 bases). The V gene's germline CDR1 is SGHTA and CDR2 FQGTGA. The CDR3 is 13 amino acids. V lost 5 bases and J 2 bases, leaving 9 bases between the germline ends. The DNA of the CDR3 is TGTGCCAGCAGCCCCAGGGGAAACACTGAAGCTTTCTTT. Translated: CASSPRGNTEAFF.

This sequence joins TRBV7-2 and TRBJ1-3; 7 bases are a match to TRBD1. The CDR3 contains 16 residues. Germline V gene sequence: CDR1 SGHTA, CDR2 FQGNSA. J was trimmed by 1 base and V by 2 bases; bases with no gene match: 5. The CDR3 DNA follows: TGTGCCAGCAGCTTAAGGGGCAGGGGGTCTGGAAACACCATATATTTT. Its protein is CASSLRGRGSGNTIYF.